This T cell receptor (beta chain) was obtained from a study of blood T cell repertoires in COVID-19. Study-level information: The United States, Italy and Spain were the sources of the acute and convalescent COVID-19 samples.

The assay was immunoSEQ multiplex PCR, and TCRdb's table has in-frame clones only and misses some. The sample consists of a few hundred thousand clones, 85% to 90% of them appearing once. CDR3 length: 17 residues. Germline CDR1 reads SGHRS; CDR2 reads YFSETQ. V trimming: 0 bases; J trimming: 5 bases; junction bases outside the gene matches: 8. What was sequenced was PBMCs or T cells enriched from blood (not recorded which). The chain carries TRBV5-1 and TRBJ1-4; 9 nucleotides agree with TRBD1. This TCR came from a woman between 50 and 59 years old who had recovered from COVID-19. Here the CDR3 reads CASSLVGQGLRNEKLFF. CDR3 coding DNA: TGCGCCAGCAGCTTGGTGGGACAGGGCTTACGGAATGAAAAACTGTTTTTT.